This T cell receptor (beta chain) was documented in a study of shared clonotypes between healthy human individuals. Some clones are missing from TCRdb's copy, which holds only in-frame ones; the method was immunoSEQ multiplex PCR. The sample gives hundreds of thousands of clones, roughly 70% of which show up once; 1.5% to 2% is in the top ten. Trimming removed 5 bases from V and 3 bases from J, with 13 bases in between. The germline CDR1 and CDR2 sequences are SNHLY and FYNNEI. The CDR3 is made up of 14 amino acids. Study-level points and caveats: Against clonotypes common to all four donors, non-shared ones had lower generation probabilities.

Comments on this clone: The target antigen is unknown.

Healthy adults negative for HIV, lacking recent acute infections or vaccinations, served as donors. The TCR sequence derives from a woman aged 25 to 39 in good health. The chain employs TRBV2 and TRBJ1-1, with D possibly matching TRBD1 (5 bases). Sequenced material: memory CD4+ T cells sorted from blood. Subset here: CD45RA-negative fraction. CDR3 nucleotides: TGTGCCAGCAGTAAAGGAAGGGGCCACACTGAAGCTTTCTTT. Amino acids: CASSKGRGHTEAFF.